One sample yielded the 23 T cell receptor beta chains listed below, sequenced in a study of blood T cell repertoires in COVID-19. Generated by immunoSEQ multiplex PCR, the TCRdb table keeps only in-frame clones and is missing some. The sample yields 37,000 or so clones, roughly 80% seen once. Sequenced: peripheral blood. The origin of the receptors is a man at least 80 years old with active or convalescent COVID-19.

The chain combines TRBV12-3 or TRBV12-4 with TRBJ1-6, with a weak D call TRBD1 (5 bases). The ends were cut back, 3 bases at V and 7 bases at J, with 7 bases in the middle. CDR3 length: 13 amino acids. The CDR3 DNA is TGTGCCAGCAGTTTGACAGCCAATTCACCCCTCCACTTT. It codes for CASSLTANSPLHF.

The chain carries TRBV7-9 and TRBJ1-2; D gene uncertain. The CDR3 is made up of 15 amino acids. V lost 5 bases and J lost 1, with 14 bases in between. Germline assignment: CDR1 SEHNR and CDR2 FQNEAQ (reference sequence). The CDR3 DNA is TGTGCCAGCAGCGAGGCCGGTCGGGGTAACTATGGCTACACCTTC. Encoded protein: CASSEAGRGNYGYTF.

J is TRBJ2-1 and V is TRBV4-1; 9 bases line up with TRBD2. V lost 2 bases, J lost 2 bases, and 10 bases stayed unmatched. Per the germline V gene, CDR1 is MGHRA and CDR2 is YSYEKL. The CDR3 is 18 residues long. The CDR3 DNA sequence: TGCGCCAGCAGCCAAAACCAACCGGGACTAGCAGCCTACAATGAGCAGTTCTTC. As protein: CASSQNQPGLAAYNEQFF.

On this clone: The junction departs from germline at one end; a sequencing error may be responsible. V gene TRBV18 combines with J gene TRBJ2-3; 11 bases fit TRBD2. There are 16 residues in the CDR3. Germline V gene data show CDR1 as KGHSH and CDR2 as LQKENI. The CDR3 reads CASSPLTSGSGDTQYF. The CDR3 DNA follows: TGTGCCAGCTCTCCACTTACTAGCGGGAGTGGGGATACGCAGTATTTT.

This clone occurred a few times. The chain is built from TRBV19 and TRBJ1-5, with D possibly being TRBD1 (6 bases). V was cut by 6 bases and J by 5 bases, with 11 bases left in between. In germline, CDR1 is LNHDA, CDR2 SQIVND (reference sequence). This CDR3 region has 13 residues. Written as DNA, the CDR3 is TGTGCCAGTAGGAAGGACAGTTATCAGCCCCAGCATTTT. Translated: CASRKDSYQPQHF.

This chain links TRBV5-6 with TRBJ2-5; D assignment may be TRBD1 or TRBD2 (5 bases each). Germline V lookup: CDR1 SGHDT, CDR2 YYEEEE. V shed 4 bases and J shed 2 bases, with 18 bases lying between them. The CDR3 covers 16 residues. In DNA form, the CDR3 reads TGTGCCAGCAGCCTGGGGCCGGGGTATACGCAAGAGACCCAGTACTTC. Residues: CASSLGPGYTQETQYF.

This clone turned up a few times. This chain links TRBV6-6 with TRBJ2-1; 7 bases map to TRBD2. This CDR3 has 14 residues. In germline, CDR1 is MNHNY, CDR2 SVGAGI (reference sequence). The V and J ends lost 8 bases and 2 bases, in that order; junction bases with no gene match: 6. The chain's CDR3 is CASFGGGAYNEQFF. The CDR3 DNA reads as TGTGCCAGCTTTGGGGGGGGAGCCTACAATGAGCAGTTCTTC.

The CDR3 bases are TGCAGCGCCGCACAGGGAACTAACTATGGCTACACCTTC. Translating it yields CSAAQGTNYGYTF. J is TRBJ1-2 and V is TRBV29-1, with a possible D match to TRBD1 (6 bases). The CDR3 contains 13 residues. The V end was cut by 7 bases, the J end by 0 bases, with 12 bases between. The germline CDR1 and CDR2 sequences are SQVTM and ANQGSEA.

The gene calls are TRBV24-1 and TRBJ2-2, with D maybe TRBD2 (6 bases). CDR3 size: 14 residues. The germline V gene encodes CDR1 KGHDR and CDR2 SFDVKD. The germline V and J ends were trimmed by 5 bases and 3 bases, with 9 bases remaining between them. CDR3 nucleotide sequence: TGTGCCACCAGTGCGGGACTTGACACCGGGGAGCTGTTTTTT. It codes for CATSAGLDTGELFF.

The J gene is TRBJ1-4, the V gene TRBV6-2 or TRBV6-3, with 9 bases fitting TRBD1. This CDR3 has 16 amino acids. J was trimmed by 8 bases and V by 3 bases; bases with no gene match: 10. Germline CDR1 is MNHEY and CDR2 is SVGEGT. The CDR3 spells CASSYVSGQGREKLFF. DNA of the CDR3: TGTGCCAGCAGTTATGTATCCGGACAGGGGAGAGAAAAACTGTTTTTT.

The V gene is TRBV9, the J gene TRBJ1-1; perhaps TRBD1 as D (5 bases). V lost 4 bases and J lost 5, with 12 bases in between. CDR3 length: 13 residues. Per the germline V gene, CDR1 is SGDLS and CDR2 is YYNGEE. The CDR3 is CASSPRGGTEAFF. The CDR3 DNA sequence: TGTGCCAGCAGCCCCCGGGGGGGTACTGAAGCTTTCTTT.

The chain couples TRBV5-4 to TRBJ2-6; TRBD1 agrees at 7 bases. V dropped 4 bases and J dropped 2; count of bases not matched to a gene: 9. Germline V gene sequence: CDR1 SGHNT, CDR2 YYREEE (reference sequence). CDR3 length: 17 residues. As DNA, the CDR3 is TGTGCCAGCAGCCTCGGGCAGGGGGTAACTGGGGCCAACGTCCTGACTTTC. The encoded protein is CASSLGQGVTGANVLTF.

This rearrangement joins TRBV15 to TRBJ2-3; D is unclear. CDR3 size: 13 residues. V was pared by 3 bases and J by 2 bases, with 6 bases between. The V gene's germline CDR1 is LNHNV and CDR2 YYDKDF (reference sequence). The CDR3 region has the DNA TGTGCCACCAGCAGTCCTATCACAGATACGCAGTATTTT. Protein product: CATSSPITDTQYF. The full variable domain, rest sourced from reference TRBV15 and TRBJ2-3, is DAMVIQNPRYQVTQFGKPVTLSCSQTLNHNVMYWYQQKSSQAPKLLFHYYDKDFNNEADTPDNFQSRRPNTSFCFLDIRSPGLGDTAMYLCATSSPITDTQYFGPGTRLTVL.

V gene TRBV12-3 or TRBV12-4 combines with J gene TRBJ1-1; D is undetermined. CDR3 length: 13 residues. V lost 4 bases, J lost 1 base, and 7 bases lay in between. This CDR3 reads CASSYGENTEAFF. The CDR3 nucleotides are TGTGCCAGCAGTTACGGGGAGAACACTGAAGCTTTCTTT.

The V and J genes are TRBV7-9 and TRBJ1-2, with D unclear. Germline CDR1 SEHNR, CDR2 FQNEAQ (reference sequence). V was clipped by 1 base and J by 5 bases, with 11 bases between them. The CDR3 is made up of 14 amino acids. CDR3 residues: CASSLVGSQYGYTF. The CDR3 region has the DNA TGTGCCAGCAGCTTAGTGGGGAGCCAGTATGGCTACACCTTC.

The chain is built from TRBV4-1 and TRBJ1-2, with D possibly matching TRBD1 (6 bases). Looked up from germline, CDR1 is MGHRA and CDR2 is YSYEKL. V was trimmed by 1 base and J by 8 bases, leaving 23 bases between them. The CDR3 sequence is 17 residues long. CDR3 loop: CASSQGKQGVLKGGYTF. CDR3 bases: TGCGCCAGCAGCCAAGGAAAACAGGGCGTTTTAAAAGGGGGCTACACCTTC.

This clone was found a few times. The rearrangement uses TRBV7-9 and TRBJ1-1; 8 bases map to TRBD1. J lost 5 bases, V lost 3 bases, and 5 bases had no gene match. Germline loops: CDR1 SEHNR, CDR2 FQNEAQ (reference sequence). The CDR3 consists of 14 residues. CDR3 amino acids: CASSLDRASTEAFF. CDR3 sequence (DNA): TGTGCCAGCAGCTTGGACAGGGCGAGTACTGAAGCTTTCTTT.

This chain joins TRBV27 and TRBJ1-4; D is undetermined. The V end lost 6 bases, the J end lost 6 bases, and 14 bases lay between the germline ends. The CDR3 contains 14 residues. CDR1 and CDR2 from the germline V gene are MNHEY and SMNVEV (reference sequence). This CDR3 reads CASRAVGQDEKLFF. The CDR3 DNA reads as TGTGCCAGCAGGGCCGTTGGGCAGGATGAAAAACTGTTTTTT.

This chain links TRBV27 with TRBJ1-1; 7 bases agree with TRBD1. J lost 7 bases, V lost 3 bases, and 8 bases had no gene match. This CDR3 has 14 amino acids. Germline V gives CDR1 MNHEY, CDR2 SMNVEV (reference sequence). CDR3 sequence reads: CASSFGRGFGEAFF. The CDR3 DNA reads TGTGCCAGCAGTTTCGGCAGGGGGTTTGGTGAAGCTTTCTTT.

The genes are TRBV19 and TRBJ1-1, with D possibly matching TRBD1 (6 bases). The V end lost 4 bases, the J end lost 1 base, and 10 bases lay between the germline ends. Looked up from germline, CDR1 is LNHDA and CDR2 is SQIVND (reference sequence). This CDR3 spans 14 amino acids. The CDR3 is CASSTGQWNTEAFF. CDR3 nucleotides: TGTGCCAGTAGTACCGGACAGTGGAACACTGAAGCTTTCTTT.

The chain employs TRBV4-3 and TRBJ1-2; no definite D call. Germline CDR1 reads LGHNA; CDR2 reads YSLEER. Between the trimmed V and J ends, which lost 4 bases and 9 bases, there was a span of 12 bases. The CDR3 has 12 residues. The CDR3 sequence: CASSLGRASYTF. DNA of the CDR3: TGCGCCAGCAGCCTCGGGCGGGCGAGCTACACCTTC.

This clone was found once. The identical CDR3 is also encoded by other nucleotide sequences in the sample. The chain employs TRBV7-2 and TRBJ1-2; D gene uncertain. Trimming cost V 5 bases and J 6 bases, with 10 bases left between them. CDR1 and CDR2 from the germline V gene are SGHTA and FQGNSA. The CDR3 consists of 12 residues. This CDR3 reads CASSPRSDGYTF. DNA for the CDR3: TGTGCCAGCAGCCCCCGGTCTGATGGCTACACCTTC.

This clone showed up just once. This sequence joins TRBV27 and TRBJ2-7; 9 bases fit TRBD1. V shed 5 bases and J 4 bases; nucleotides not matched to a gene: 12. The germline V gene encodes CDR1 MNHEY and CDR2 SMNVEV (reference sequence). The CDR3 totals 16 residues. CDR3 sequence: CASSLRVGTGNYEQYF. DNA of the CDR3: TGTGCCAGCAGTCTCCGAGTAGGGACAGGGAATTACGAGCAGTACTTC.